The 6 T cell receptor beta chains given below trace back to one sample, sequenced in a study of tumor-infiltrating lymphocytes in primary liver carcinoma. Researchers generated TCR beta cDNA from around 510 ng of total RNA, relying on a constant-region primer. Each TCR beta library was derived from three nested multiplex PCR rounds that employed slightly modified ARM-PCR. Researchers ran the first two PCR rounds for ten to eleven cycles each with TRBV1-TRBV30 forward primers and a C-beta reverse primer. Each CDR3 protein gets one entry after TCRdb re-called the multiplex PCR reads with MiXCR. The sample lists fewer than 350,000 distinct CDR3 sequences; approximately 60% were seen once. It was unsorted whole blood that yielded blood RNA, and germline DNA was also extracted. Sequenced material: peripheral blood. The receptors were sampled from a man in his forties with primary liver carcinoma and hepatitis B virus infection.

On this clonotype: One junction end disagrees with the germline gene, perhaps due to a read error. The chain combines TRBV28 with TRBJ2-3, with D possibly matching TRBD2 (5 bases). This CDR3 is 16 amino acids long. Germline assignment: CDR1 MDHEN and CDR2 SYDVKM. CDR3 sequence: CASRRGLGSSTDTQYF. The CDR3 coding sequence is TGTGCCAGCCGCCGAGGACTGGGGTCTAGCACAGATACACAGTATTTT.

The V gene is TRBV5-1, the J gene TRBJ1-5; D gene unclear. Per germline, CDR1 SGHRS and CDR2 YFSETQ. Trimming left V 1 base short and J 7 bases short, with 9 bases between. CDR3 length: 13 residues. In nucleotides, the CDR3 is TGCGCCAGCAGCTTGCGATGGGGACAGCCCCAGCATTTT. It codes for CASSLRWGQPQHF.

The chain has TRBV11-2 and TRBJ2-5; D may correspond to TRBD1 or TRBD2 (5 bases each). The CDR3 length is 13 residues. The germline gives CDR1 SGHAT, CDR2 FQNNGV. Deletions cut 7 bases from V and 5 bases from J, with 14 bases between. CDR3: CASTDQGEETQYF. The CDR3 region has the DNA TGTGCCAGCACCGACCAGGGAGAGGAGACCCAGTACTTC.

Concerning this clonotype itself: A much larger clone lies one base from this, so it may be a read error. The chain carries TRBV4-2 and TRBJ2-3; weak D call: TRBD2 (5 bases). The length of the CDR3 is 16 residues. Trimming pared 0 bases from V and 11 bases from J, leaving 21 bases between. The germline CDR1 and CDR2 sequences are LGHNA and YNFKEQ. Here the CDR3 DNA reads TGTGCCAGCAGCCAAGAAATGAGGGCACGGGGAAATATGCAGTATTTT. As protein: CASSQEMRARGNMQYF.

The chain's CDR3 is CATSRDVSGRPYEQFF. DNA of the CDR3: TGTGCCACCAGCAGAGATGTGAGCGGGAGGCCGTATGAGCAGTTCTTC. The rearrangement links TRBV15 to TRBJ2-1; TRBD2 agrees at 9 bases. V dropped 0 bases and J dropped 8; count of bases not matched to a gene: 8. The germline CDR1 and CDR2 sequences are LNHNV and YYDKDF (reference sequence). CDR3 length: 16 amino acids.

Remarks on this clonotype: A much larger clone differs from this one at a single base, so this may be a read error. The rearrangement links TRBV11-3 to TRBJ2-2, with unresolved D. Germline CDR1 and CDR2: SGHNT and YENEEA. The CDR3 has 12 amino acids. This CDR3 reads CAGSTTTGELFF. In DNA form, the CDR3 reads TGTGCCGGCAGCACCACCACCGGGGAGCTGTTTTTT.